This T cell receptor (beta chain) is from a study of technical replicates of blood from a handful of donors. V lost 6 bases and J lost 2; bases outside the gene matches: 3. The germline V gene has CDR1 ENHRY and CDR2 SYGVKD. CDR3 size: 15 residues. The table came from immunoSEQ multiplex PCR; TCRdb's copy has only in-frame clones and leaves some out. Among about 82,000 clones listed, over 90% were seen once. Sequencing was carried out using T cells isolated from PBMCs. The rearrangement uses TRBV10-3 and TRBJ2-2; 10 bases agree with TRBD2. This TCR derives from a human donor in good health. The CDR3 region is CAIRASGRNTGELFF. The DNA for the CDR3 is TGTGCCATCAGGGCTAGCGGGAGAAACACCGGGGAGCTGTTTTTT.